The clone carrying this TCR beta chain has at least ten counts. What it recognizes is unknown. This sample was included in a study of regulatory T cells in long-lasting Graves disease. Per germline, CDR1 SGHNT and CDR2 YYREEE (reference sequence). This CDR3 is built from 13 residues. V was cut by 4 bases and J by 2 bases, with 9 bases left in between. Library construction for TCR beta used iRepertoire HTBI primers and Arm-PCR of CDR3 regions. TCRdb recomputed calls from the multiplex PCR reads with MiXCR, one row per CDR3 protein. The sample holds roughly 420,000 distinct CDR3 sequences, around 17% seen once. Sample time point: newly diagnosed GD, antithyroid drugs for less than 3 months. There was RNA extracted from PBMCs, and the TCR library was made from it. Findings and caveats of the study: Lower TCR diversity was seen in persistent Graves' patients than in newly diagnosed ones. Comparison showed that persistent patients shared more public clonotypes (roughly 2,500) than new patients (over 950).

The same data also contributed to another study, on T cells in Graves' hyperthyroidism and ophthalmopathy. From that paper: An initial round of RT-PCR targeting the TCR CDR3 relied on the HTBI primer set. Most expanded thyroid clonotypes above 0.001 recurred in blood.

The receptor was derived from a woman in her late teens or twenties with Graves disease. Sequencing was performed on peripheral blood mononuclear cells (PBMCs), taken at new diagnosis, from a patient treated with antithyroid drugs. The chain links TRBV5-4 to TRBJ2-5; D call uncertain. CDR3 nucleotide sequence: TGTGCCAGCAGCACGGACGGACAAGAGACCCAGTACTTC. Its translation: CASSTDGQETQYF.